The entry that follows covers one TCR beta chain sequence. It lacks a known antigen. Nothing much larger sits one base from this clone, and base qualities are not available. V loses 4 bases at its end and J loses 4 bases; junction bases beyond the gene matches: 8. Including the terminal cysteine and phenylalanine, the CDR3 comprises 16 residues. Just the 48-base CDR3 DNA is kept, in frame starting at base 1. CDR1 and CDR2 are drawn from the germline V gene: SGHDN, FVKESK. This sample is drawn from a study of blood T cells in healthy people across ages (dated by TCRdb to about 2015). At the level of the whole study: In model experiments, roughly one uniquely barcoded TCR beta cDNA molecule per two T cells was captured by template switching. To track age-related changes in TCR beta repertoire diversity, the study relied on deep sequencing normalized with unique cDNA molecular identifiers. Four age groups were formed from the donors: young (average approximately 15 years), middle-aged (approximately 40), aged (over 55) and long-lived (approximately 78). To avoid experimental bias, donors of different ages were distributed randomly across sequencing lanes. For two donors (one aged 18 to 30 and one aged 80 or older), the study analyzed two additional independent replicas of 1 million unique cDNA reads from the same blood draw.

Results the study describes overall, beyond this receptor: Conclusive comparison of naive and antigen-experienced compartments was prevented by the profiling of bulk unsorted PBMCs. The long-lived group showed more naive CD4+ T cells, fewer expanded clones and increased TCR diversity than the aged group, suggesting age selection. Donor CMV infection status was unknown, potentially confounding age-related changes in expanded clonotypes. Total diversity estimates from one million sequenced T cells were considered lower bounds and underestimates. Observed TCR beta diversity per million T cells fell roughly linearly with age, and a significant reduction was already apparent by age roughly 41. There was a strong correlation between observed TCR beta diversity and the percentage of naive T cells measured by flow cytometry.

Systemically healthy Caucasian individuals from Russia, 39 in total and aged roughly 6 to 100 years, were included as donors. Each donor gave 8 to 10 milliliters of peripheral blood, collected into EDTA-treated Vacutainer tubes. Ficoll-Paque density-gradient centrifugation was used to isolate PBMCs, with at least 7 million per sample. Total RNA was extracted from PBMCs with Trizol reagent, with at least 5.5 micrograms obtained per sample. For every donor, an aliquot of PBMCs went through flow cytometry to measure the percentages of naive CD45RAhigh/CD27high T cells. Library generation was performed with 5' RACE. The sequencer listed for this sample is Illumina HiSeq 2500. The second PCR ran for about 6 to 11 cycles and used a J-beta primer mix along with a sample-barcoded 5' primer. Each TCR beta cDNA molecule received a unique molecular identifier from a template-switch 5' adaptor carrying 12 random nucleotides. Each sample yielded at least 3 million CDR3-containing paired-end reads. First-strand cDNA was synthesized from all RNA with the Mint cDNA synthesis kit, primed by a TRBC-specific oligonucleotide. Following uracil-DNA glycosylase treatment, a first 18-cycle PCR with universal primers M1SS and BC2_uni_R was performed on all cDNA. The published analysis was carried out like this. Normalization of each sample was performed by random selection of 1 million high-quality reads, each carrying a distinct molecular identifier. Reads sharing molecular identifiers were discarded rather than binned into consensus sequences. CDR3 identification, clonotype clustering and error correction used MiTCR with a Q25 quality threshold and the strictest error-elimination algorithm. A nonparametric unseen species model with Euler transformation was used to estimate lower-bound total TCR beta diversity. TCRdb reanalyzed the raw reads on its own, using fastp at Q25 for trimming and MiXCR for clone calling, and kept in-frame beta chains. Merged by CDR3 protein, the rows form single entries marked with the most common genes and DNA. The V and J calls and clone size come from TCRdb's table, not from the authors' own analysis. The sample contains roughly 410,000 distinct CDR3 sequences, approximately 47% of them found a single time. The biggest ten clones account for around 50% of the sample.

The rearrangement combines TRBV14 with TRBJ2-7; the central 12 bases match TRBD1. Sequenced input: blood. The clonotype comes from a man in his fifties or sixties in good health. The CDR3 in this case is CASSPWDRGPEYEQYF. Here is the DNA: TGTGCCAGCAGCCCCTGGGACAGGGGGCCCGAGTACGAGCAGTACTTC.